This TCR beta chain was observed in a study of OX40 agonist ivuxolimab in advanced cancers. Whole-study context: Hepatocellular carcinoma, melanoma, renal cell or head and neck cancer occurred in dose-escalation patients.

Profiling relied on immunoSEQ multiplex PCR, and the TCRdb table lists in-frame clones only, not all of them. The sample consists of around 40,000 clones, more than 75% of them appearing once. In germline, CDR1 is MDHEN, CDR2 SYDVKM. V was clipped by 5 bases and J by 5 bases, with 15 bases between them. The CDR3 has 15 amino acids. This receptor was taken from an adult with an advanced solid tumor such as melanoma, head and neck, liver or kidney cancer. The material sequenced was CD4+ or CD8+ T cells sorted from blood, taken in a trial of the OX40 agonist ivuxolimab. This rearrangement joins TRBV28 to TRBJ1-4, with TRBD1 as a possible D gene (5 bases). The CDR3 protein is CASSLDRTFNEKLFF. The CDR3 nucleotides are TGTGCCAGCAGTCTTGACAGAACATTCAATGAAAAACTGTTTTTT.